A single sample gave rise to the 17 T cell receptor beta chains below, sequenced in a study of blood T cell repertoires in COVID-19. Method: immunoSEQ multiplex PCR; TCRdb's copy keeps in-frame clones and lacks some. The data show about 81,000 clones, with around 80% seen just once and 7% to 9% held by the top ten. The sequencing sample was made of peripheral blood. These receptors all come from a human donor in a cohort sampled during active COVID-19.

The V call is TRBV30, the J call TRBJ2-6, with 12 bases matching TRBD1. Germline V CDR1 and CDR2: GTSNPN, SVGIG (reference sequence). The CDR3 covers 16 residues. Trimming took 1 base from V and 13 from J; bases not matched to a gene: 11. CDR3 DNA: TGTGCCTGGAGTGCCAGCCCCGGGACAGGGGGCCAAGTCCTGACTTTC. It yields the protein CAWSASPGTGGQVLTF.

The chain couples TRBV2 to TRBJ1-2, with TRBD1 identical over 9 bases. The CDR3 is 15 amino acids. With 3 bases clipped from V and 2 bases from J, the junction kept 4 bases outside the gene matches. Per germline, CDR1 SNHLY and CDR2 FYNNEI. CDR3 sequence (DNA): TGTGCCAGCAGTGAGTTAGGGACAGGGAACTATGGCTACACCTTC. Amino acid sequence: CASSELGTGNYGYTF. The variable domain in full, with the rest retrieved from reference TRBV2 and TRBJ1-2, is EPEVTQTPSHQVTQMGQEVILRCVPISNHLYFYWYRQILGQKVEFLVSFYNNEISEKSEIFDDQFSVERPDGSNFTLKIRSTKLEDSAMYFCASSELGTGNYGYTFGSGTRLTVV.

The chain couples TRBV6-5 to TRBJ1-5; no clear D. Per the germline V gene, CDR1 is MNHEY and CDR2 is SVGAGI. Deletions cut 7 bases from V and 2 bases from J, with 9 bases between. The CDR3 has 13 amino acids. The DNA of the CDR3 is TGTGCCAGCACCTATTACGGCAATCAGCCCCAGCATTTT. It translates to CASTYYGNQPQHF.

The J gene is TRBJ2-7, the V gene TRBV29-1; D is possibly TRBD1 (6 bases). The length of the CDR3 is 16 residues. Germline V gene sequence: CDR1 SQVTM, CDR2 ANQGSEA. V lost 7 bases, J lost 2 bases, and 24 bases lay in between. CDR3 sequence: CSAQMMGATLPYEQYF. In DNA, the CDR3 is TGCAGCGCACAAATGATGGGGGCGACTCTGCCCTACGAGCAGTACTTC.

The J gene is TRBJ1-6, the V gene TRBV7-2; possible D gene TRBD1, 6 bases. Germline V CDR1 and CDR2: SGHTA, FQGNSA. CDR3 length: 13 amino acids. V lost 5 bases and J 7 bases, leaving 9 bases between the germline ends. CDR3 coding DNA: TGTGCCAGCAGCCAGGGGATAAATTCACCCCTCCACTTT. This sequence encodes CASSQGINSPLHF.

The gene calls are TRBV19 and TRBJ2-7; 7 nucleotides line up with TRBD1. Trimming at V came to 0 bases and at J to 4 bases, leaving 6 bases not matched to a gene. Germline CDR1 reads LNHDA; CDR2 reads SQIVND (reference sequence). There are 15 residues in the CDR3. CDR3 in amino acids: CASSIEANRGYEQYF. DNA of the CDR3: TGTGCCAGTAGTATAGAGGCTAACAGGGGATACGAGCAGTACTTC.

This chain links TRBV3-1 (or the pseudogene TRBV3-2) with TRBJ2-1, with D maybe TRBD2 (7 bases). CDR1 LGHDT and CDR2 YNNKEL come from the germline V gene (reference sequence). Trimming removed 3 bases from V and 8 bases from J, with 17 bases in between. The CDR3 length is 15 residues. The CDR3 bases are TGTGCCAGCAGCCAGCGAGGGGGGGCTAGGGATGAGCAGTTCTTC. Translation: CASSQRGGARDEQFF.

The V call is TRBV11-1, the J call TRBJ2-6; D is uncertain. V was trimmed by 2 bases and J by 1 base, leaving 9 bases between them. The CDR3 is 16 residues long. Germline V gene lookup returns CDR1 SGHAT and CDR2 FQDESV (reference sequence). CDR3 nucleotide sequence: TGTGCCAGCAGCTTATCTGCAGGTTCTGGGGCCAACGTCCTGACTTTC. This translates into CASSLSAGSGANVLTF.

This clone was detected only once. The V and J genes are TRBV11-2 and TRBJ2-7, with D perhaps TRBD1 (6 bases). V was trimmed by 3 bases and J by 6 bases, leaving 15 bases between them. Germline V gene lookup returns CDR1 SGHAT and CDR2 FQNNGV. The CDR3 length is 14 residues. CDR3 amino acids: CASSFRQGLGEQYF. CDR3 DNA: TGTGCCAGCAGCTTCCGCCAGGGGTTAGGCGAGCAGTACTTC.

The chain carries TRBV2 and TRBJ2-7; D perhaps matches TRBD2 (5 bases). Germline V CDR1 and CDR2: SNHLY, FYNNEI. V was shortened by 1 base and J by 0 bases, with 13 bases between the two germline ends. This CDR3 spans 16 amino acids. DNA for the CDR3: TGTGCCAGCAGTGAAGAGGAGGTCGTGATCTCCTACGAGCAGTACTTC. As protein: CASSEEEVVISYEQYF.

The chain uses TRBV7-2 and TRBJ1-1; 10 bases line up with TRBD1. Losses at the gene ends were 1 base for V and 2 bases for J; bases not matched to a gene: 10. The CDR3 extends over 18 amino acids. From germline, CDR1 is SGHTA and CDR2 FQGNSA. The CDR3 protein is CASSLVITRDRGNTEAFF. DNA for the CDR3: TGTGCCAGCAGCTTAGTTATTACCCGGGACAGGGGAAACACTGAAGCTTTCTTT.

The gene calls are TRBV5-4 and TRBJ2-1; 11 bases map to TRBD2. J gave up 7 bases and V 4 bases, and 10 bases lay outside the gene matches. The CDR3 loop spans 16 amino acids. Germline CDR1 is SGHNT and CDR2 is YYREEE (reference sequence). This CDR3 is CASSPGPGLAVNEQFF. Written as DNA, the CDR3 is TGTGCCAGCAGCCCGGGTCCGGGACTAGCGGTAAATGAGCAGTTCTTC.

The rearrangement joins TRBV19 to TRBJ1-3, with TRBD1 matching over 10 bases. The CDR3 is 15 amino acids. CDR1 is LNHDA, CDR2 SQIVND, per germline (reference sequence). J was trimmed by 3 bases and V by 5 bases; bases with no gene match: 4. Here the CDR3 DNA reads TGTGCCAGTAGTTTGGGACAGGGGATTGGAAACACCATATATTTT. This encodes CASSLGQGIGNTIYF.

The chain uses TRBV21-1 and TRBJ2-7; TRBD2, the D gene given by the table, was not confirmed from the DNA. TRBV21-1 is assigned pseudogene status. The CDR3 is 13 amino acids. DNA of the CDR3: TGTGCCAGCAGCAATGAGGAGAAGTGCGAGCAGTACTTC. As protein: CASSNEEKCEQYF.

The chain joins TRBV5-4 to TRBJ1-6, with no clear D. The CDR3 covers 16 residues. V was shortened by 4 bases and J by 2 bases, with 13 bases between the two germline ends. From germline, CDR1 is SGHNT and CDR2 YYREEE (reference sequence). The CDR3 is CASSASEGTYNSPLHF. CDR3 nucleotide sequence: TGTGCCAGCAGCGCCTCGGAGGGCACCTATAATTCACCCCTCCACTTT.

In its sample, this clone was seen a few times. The V call is TRBV18, the J call TRBJ1-5, with 7 bases lining up with TRBD1. Germline V gene data show CDR1 as KGHSH and CDR2 as LQKENI. After removal of 5 bases from V and 0 bases from J, the junction contained 7 bases not matched to a gene. The CDR3 extends over 16 amino acids. The CDR3 is CASSSDREYSNQPQHF. CDR3 in DNA: TGTGCCAGCTCAAGTGACAGGGAGTATAGCAATCAGCCCCAGCATTTT.

This clone was picked up a small number of times. V and J are TRBV7-9 and TRBJ2-7, with D perhaps TRBD1 (6 bases). Germline values: CDR1 SEHNR, CDR2 FQNEAQ (reference sequence). The CDR3 extends over 15 amino acids. Trimming stripped 7 bases from V and 2 bases from J, with 18 bases between. Written as DNA, the CDR3 is TGTGCCAGCACAACTTCAGGGGTCACTACCTACGAGCAGTACTTC. Its translation is CASTTSGVTTYEQYF.